This TCR beta chain was observed in a study of T cells in Graves' hyperthyroidism and ophthalmopathy. Overall study context: Peripheral blood was collected at initial diagnosis, before any treatment. General observations from the study: Patients with ophthalmopathy were separated from those with stable hyperthyroidism by a 13 V-J model.

In its sample, this clonotype was seen many times. Its target is unknown. TCR beta CDR3 regions were amplified from RNA. The TCR CDR3 was amplified in a first-round RT-PCR using the HTBI primer set. TCRdb called the multiplex PCR reads again in MiXCR, with one record for every CDR3 protein. The data show under 400,000 distinct CDR3 sequences, around a sixth seen once. Exclusions: uncontrolled infection, other autoimmune disease, pregnancy, lactation. V lost 4 bases and J 1 base, leaving 16 bases between the germline ends. The CDR3 covers 17 residues. The rearrangement joins TRBV12-3 or TRBV12-4 to TRBJ2-2, with TRBD2 as a possible D gene (5 bases). The receptor was isolated from a woman between 18 and 29 years old with Graves' hyperthyroidism that later progressed to Graves' ophthalmopathy. The sequencing sample was made of blood. The CDR3 DNA sequence: TGTGCCAGCAGTTCTTTAGGAGGACCGCGGAACACCGGGGAGCTGTTTTTT. Its protein product is CASSSLGGPRNTGELFF.